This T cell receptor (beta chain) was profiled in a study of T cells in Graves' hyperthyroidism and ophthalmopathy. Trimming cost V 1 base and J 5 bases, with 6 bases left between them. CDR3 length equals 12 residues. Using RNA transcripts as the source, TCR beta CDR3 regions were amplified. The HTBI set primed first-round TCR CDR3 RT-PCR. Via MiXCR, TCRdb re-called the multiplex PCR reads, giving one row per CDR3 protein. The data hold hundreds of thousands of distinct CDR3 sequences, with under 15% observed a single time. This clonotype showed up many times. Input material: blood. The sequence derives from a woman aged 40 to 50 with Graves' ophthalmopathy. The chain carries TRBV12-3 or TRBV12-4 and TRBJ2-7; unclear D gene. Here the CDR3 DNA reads TGTGCCAGCAGTTTAGGCCCACACGAGCAGTACTTC. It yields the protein CASSLGPHEQYF.